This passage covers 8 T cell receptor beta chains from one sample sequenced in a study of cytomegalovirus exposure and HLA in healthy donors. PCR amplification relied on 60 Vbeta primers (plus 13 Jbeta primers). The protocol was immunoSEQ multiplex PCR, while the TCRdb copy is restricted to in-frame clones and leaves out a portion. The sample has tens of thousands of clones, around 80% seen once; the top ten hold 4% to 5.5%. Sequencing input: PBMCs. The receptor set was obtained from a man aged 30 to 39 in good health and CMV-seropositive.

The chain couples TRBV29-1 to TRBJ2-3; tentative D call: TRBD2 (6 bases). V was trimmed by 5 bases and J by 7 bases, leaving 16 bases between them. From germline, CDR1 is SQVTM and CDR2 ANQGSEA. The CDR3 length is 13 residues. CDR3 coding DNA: TGCAGCGTTTCCCCCACTAGCAGGAATACGCAGTATTTT. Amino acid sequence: CSVSPTSRNTQYF.

CDR3 in amino acids: CASSPRRVNTEAFF. The CDR3 DNA sequence: TGCGCCAGCAGCCCCCGCCGGGTGAACACTGAAGCTTTCTTT. The V gene is TRBV5-1, the J gene TRBJ1-1; no reliable D call. Germline V gene data show CDR1 as SGHRS and CDR2 as YFSETQ. The V and J ends lost 4 bases and 0 bases respectively, with 10 bases between them. The CDR3 runs to 14 residues.

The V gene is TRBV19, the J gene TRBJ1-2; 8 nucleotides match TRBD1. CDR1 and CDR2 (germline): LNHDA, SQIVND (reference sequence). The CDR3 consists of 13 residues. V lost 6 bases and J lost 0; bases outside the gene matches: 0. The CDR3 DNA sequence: TGTGCCAGTAGGGGACAGGCTAACTATGGCTACACCTTC. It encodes CASRGQANYGYTF.

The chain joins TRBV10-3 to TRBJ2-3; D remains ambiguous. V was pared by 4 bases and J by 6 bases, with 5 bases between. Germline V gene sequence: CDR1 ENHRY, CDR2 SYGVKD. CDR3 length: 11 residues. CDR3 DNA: TGTGCCATCAGTGTCCGTGATACGCAGTATTTT. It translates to CAISVRDTQYF.

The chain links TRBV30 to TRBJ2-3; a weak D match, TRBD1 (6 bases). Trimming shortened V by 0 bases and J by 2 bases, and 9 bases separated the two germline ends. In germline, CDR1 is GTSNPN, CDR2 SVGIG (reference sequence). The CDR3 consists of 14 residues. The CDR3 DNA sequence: TGTGCCTGGAGTGTGGACAGATACACAGATACGCAGTATTTT. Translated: CAWSVDRYTDTQYF.

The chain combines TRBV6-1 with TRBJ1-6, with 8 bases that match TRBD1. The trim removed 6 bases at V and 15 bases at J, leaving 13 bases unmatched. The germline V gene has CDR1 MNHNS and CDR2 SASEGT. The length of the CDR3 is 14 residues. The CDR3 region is CASSLDRGWSVLHF. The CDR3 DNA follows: TGTGCCAGCAGCCTTGACAGGGGTTGGTCTGTCCTCCACTTT.

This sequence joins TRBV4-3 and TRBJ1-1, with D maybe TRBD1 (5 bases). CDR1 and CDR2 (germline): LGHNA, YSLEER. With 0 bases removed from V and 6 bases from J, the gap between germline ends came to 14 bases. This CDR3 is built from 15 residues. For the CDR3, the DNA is TGCGCCAGCAGCCAAGACAGGGAGGAAGGATCTGAAGCTTTCTTT. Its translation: CASSQDREEGSEAFF.

The chain's CDR3 is CASSFDSRVGNSPLHF. The CDR3, as DNA: TGTGCCAGCAGTTTCGACAGTAGGGTTGGTAATTCACCCCTCCACTTT. This chain uses TRBV11-2 with TRBJ1-6, with TRBD1 as a possible D gene (5 bases). CDR3 length: 16 amino acids. Trimming shortened V by 6 bases and J by 6 bases, and 18 bases separated the two germline ends. Germline loops: CDR1 SGHAT, CDR2 FQNNGV.